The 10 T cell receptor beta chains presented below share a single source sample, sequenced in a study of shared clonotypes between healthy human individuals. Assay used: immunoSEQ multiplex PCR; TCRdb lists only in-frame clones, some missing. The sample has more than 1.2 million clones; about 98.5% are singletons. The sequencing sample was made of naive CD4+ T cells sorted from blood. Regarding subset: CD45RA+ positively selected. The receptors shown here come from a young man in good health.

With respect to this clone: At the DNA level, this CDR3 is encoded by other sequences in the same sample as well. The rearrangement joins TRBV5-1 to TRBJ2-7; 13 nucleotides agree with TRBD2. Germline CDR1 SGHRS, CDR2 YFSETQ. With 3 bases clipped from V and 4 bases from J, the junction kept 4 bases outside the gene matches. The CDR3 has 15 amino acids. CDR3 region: CASSSGLAGVYEQYF. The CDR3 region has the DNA TGCGCCAGCAGCTCCGGACTAGCGGGAGTATACGAGCAGTACTTC.

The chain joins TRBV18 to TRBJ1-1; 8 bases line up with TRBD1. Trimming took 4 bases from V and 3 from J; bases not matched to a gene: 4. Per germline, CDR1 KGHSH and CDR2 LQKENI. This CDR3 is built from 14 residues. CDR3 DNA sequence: TGTGCCAGCTCACGGACAGGGCTGGACACTGAAGCTTTCTTT. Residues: CASSRTGLDTEAFF.

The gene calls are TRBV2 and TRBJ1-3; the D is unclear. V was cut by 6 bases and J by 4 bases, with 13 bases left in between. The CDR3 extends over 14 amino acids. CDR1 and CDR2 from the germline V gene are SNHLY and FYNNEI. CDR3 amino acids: CASRLSIGGNTIYF. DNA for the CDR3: TGTGCCAGCAGACTAAGTATAGGCGGAAACACCATATATTTT. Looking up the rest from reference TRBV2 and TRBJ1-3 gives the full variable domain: EPEVTQTPSHQVTQMGQEVILRCVPISNHLYFYWYRQILGQKVEFLVSFYNNEISEKSEIFDDQFSVERPDGSNFTLKIRSTKLEDSAMYFCASRLSIGGNTIYFGEGSWLTVV.

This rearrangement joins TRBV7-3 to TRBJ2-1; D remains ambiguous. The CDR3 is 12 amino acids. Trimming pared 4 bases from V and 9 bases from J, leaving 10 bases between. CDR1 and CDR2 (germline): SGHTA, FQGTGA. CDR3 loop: CASSSSWGEQFF. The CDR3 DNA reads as TGTGCCAGCAGCTCTTCTTGGGGTGAGCAGTTCTTC.

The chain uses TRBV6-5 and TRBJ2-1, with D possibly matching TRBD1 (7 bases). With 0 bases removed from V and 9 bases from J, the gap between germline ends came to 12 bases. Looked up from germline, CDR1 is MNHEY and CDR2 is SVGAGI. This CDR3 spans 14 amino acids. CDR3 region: CASSYSTRDSEQFF. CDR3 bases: TGTGCCAGCAGTTACTCTACGCGGGACAGTGAGCAGTTCTTC.

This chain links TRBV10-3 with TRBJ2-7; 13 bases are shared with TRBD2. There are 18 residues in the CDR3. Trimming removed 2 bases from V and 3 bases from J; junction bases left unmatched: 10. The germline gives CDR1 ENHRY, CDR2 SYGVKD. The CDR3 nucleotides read TGTGCCATCAGTGAGCAGCTCCGGACTAGCGGGAGTGACTACGAGCAGTACTTC. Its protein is CAISEQLRTSGSDYEQYF.

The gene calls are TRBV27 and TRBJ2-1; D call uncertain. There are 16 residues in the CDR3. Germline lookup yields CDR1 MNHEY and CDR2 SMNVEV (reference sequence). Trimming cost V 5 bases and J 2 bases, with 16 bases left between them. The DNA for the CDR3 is TGTGCCAGCAGTCGTAGTTCACCTGGGGCCTACAATGAGCAGTTCTTC. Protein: CASSRSSPGAYNEQFF.

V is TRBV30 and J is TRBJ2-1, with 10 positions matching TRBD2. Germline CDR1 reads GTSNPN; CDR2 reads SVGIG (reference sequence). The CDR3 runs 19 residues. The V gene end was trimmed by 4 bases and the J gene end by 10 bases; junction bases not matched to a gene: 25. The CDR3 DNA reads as TGTGCCTGGAACGAGAAGGGGGCGCGAGCGGGAGGGCCATTCTCCGAGCAGTTCTTC. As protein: CAWNEKGARAGGPFSEQFF.

CDR3 residues: CASSLPFLAGGPTDTQYF. The CDR3 nucleotides read TGTGCCAGCAGCCTGCCCTTTCTAGCGGGAGGGCCGACAGATACGCAGTATTTT. J is TRBJ2-3 and V is TRBV16; 12 bases are shared with TRBD2. J was trimmed by 3 bases and V by 4 bases; bases with no gene match: 11. The CDR3 consists of 18 residues. Germline-derived CDR1 and CDR2 are KGHSY and FQNENV.

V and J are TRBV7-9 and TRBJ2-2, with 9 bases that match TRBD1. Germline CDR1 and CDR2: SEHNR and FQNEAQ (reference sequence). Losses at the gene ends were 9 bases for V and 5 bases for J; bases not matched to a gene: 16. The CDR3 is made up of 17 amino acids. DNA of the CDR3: TGTGCCAGTACCCTGGGGTCCGTGACAGGGGGAACCGGGGAGCTGTTTTTT. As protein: CASTLGSVTGGTGELFF.